This section outlines one T cell receptor (beta chain) sequence together with its context. These data originate in a study of T cell changes during pregnancy in multiple sclerosis. The CDR3 spans 16 residues. J lost 1 base, V lost 9 bases, and 15 bases had no gene match. Germline CDR1 and CDR2: LNHNV and YYDKDF (reference sequence). Generated by immunoSEQ multiplex PCR, the TCRdb table keeps only in-frame clones and is missing some. The profile shows some 93,000 clones, 85% to 95% of them singletons. The chain combines TRBV15 with TRBJ2-7, with 7 bases aligning to TRBD1. The source material was peripheral blood, sampled after pregnancy. The receptor was isolated from a female donor with multiple sclerosis, enrolled in a pregnancy study. The CDR3 nucleotides are TGTGCCACAAGATCCTCCCGACAGGGCCCATCCTACGAGCAGTACTTC. Protein sequence: CATRSSRQGPSYEQYF.